This T cell receptor (beta chain) was observed in a study of cytomegalovirus exposure and HLA in healthy donors. Study-level points and caveats: Reports described diagnosis of cytomegalovirus status by the classifier as highly specific and sensitive. There were 150 or so TCR beta chains listed as cytomegalovirus-associated. The dataset shows that most TCR sequences were rare, while some public TCRs occurred in many donors.

The donors were part of the approximately 120-subject validation cohort, which stood apart from the roughly 700-subject first cohort. Unmatched junction bases numbered 6, after V lost 6 bases and J lost 3 bases. From germline, CDR1 is MNHNY and CDR2 SVGAGI (reference sequence). This CDR3 contains 15 residues. About this clone itself: Its antigen remains unknown.

Assay used: immunoSEQ multiplex PCR; TCRdb lists only in-frame clones, some missing. The sample consists of about 200,000 clones, 86% of them appearing once. The chain has TRBV6-6 and TRBJ1-3; 9 positions agree with TRBD1. The material sequenced was PBMCs. The receptor comes from a woman between 18 and 29 years old in good health and CMV-seronegative. The CDR3 loop reads CASSLQGADGNTIYF. The CDR3 DNA is TGTGCCAGCAGCCTACAGGGGGCGGATGGAAACACCATATATTTT.